This T cell receptor beta chain was profiled in a study of blood T cell repertoires in COVID-19. Study context: COVID-19 samples from acute and convalescent phases originated in the United States, Italy and Spain. The cDNA or gDNA used as material had been derived from T cells, B-cell-depleted T cells, or PBMCs.

It was during active infection that Seattle patients were enrolled and then longitudinally followed. Clones were read by immunoSEQ multiplex PCR, and TCRdb kept only the in-frame ones, dropping some. The sample gives some 180,000 clones, roughly 81% of which show up once; approximately 11% is in the top ten. The germline V and J ends were trimmed by 6 bases and 2 bases, with 6 bases remaining between them. The CDR3 totals 12 residues. Germline V gene data show CDR1 as LNHDA and CDR2 as SQIVND (reference sequence). The source material was peripheral blood. V and J are TRBV19 and TRBJ2-3; D is ambiguous. This clonotype was obtained from a woman aged 40 to 50 with COVID-19, enrolled during active disease. The CDR3 bases are TGTGCCAGTAGCGCAGACACAGATACGCAGTATTTT. It translates to CASSADTDTQYF.